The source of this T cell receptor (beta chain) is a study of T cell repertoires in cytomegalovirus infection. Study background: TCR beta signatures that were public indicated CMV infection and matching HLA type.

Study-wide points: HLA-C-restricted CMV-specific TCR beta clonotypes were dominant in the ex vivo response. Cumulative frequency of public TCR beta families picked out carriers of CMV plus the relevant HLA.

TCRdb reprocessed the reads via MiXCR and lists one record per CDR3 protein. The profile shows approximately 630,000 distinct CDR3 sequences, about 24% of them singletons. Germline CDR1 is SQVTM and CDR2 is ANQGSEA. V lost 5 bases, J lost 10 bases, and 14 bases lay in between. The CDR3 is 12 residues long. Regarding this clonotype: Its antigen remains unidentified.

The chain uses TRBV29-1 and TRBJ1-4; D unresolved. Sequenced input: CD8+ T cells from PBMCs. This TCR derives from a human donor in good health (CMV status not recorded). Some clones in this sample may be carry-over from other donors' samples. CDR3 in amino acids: CSVPTGEGKLFF. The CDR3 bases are TGCAGCGTTCCGACTGGAGAGGGAAAACTGTTTTTT.